The rows below give T cell receptor beta chains drawn from one sample of a study of blood T cell repertoires in COVID-19. This table comes from immunoSEQ multiplex PCR, and its TCRdb copy is limited to in-frame clones, with some not included. Of approximately 300,000 clones listed, 85% to 90% were seen once; the top ten hold 3% to 4.5%. Sequencing was performed on peripheral blood. The receptors come from a woman between 40 and 55 years old with acute or convalescent COVID-19. CDR3s include the opening cysteine and the closing phenylalanine or tryptophan. A D gene is named only where the DNA matches it firmly. Not all rows give a size; the values are once, few, many and, for expanded clones, a class.

CDR3,DNA,V,size,J,D
CASSPTGNQPQHF,TGTGCCAGCTCACCGACAGGGAATCAGCCCCAGCATTTT,TRBV18,once,TRBJ1-5,TRBD1
CASELSGLAGDTDTQYF,TGTGCCAGCGAACTCTCGGGACTAGCGGGGGACACAGATACGCAGTATTTT,TRBV25-1,NA,TRBJ2-3,TRBD2
CASWDRVTGELFF,TGTGCCAGCTGGGACAGGGTCACCGGGGAGCTGTTTTTT,TRBV5-4,NA,TRBJ2-2,TRBD1
CASSVSRPQGAGNTIYF,TGTGCCAGCAGTGTCTCCCGGCCCCAGGGGGCGGGGAACACCATATATTTT,TRBV2,NA,TRBJ1-3,TRBD1
CASISHPGTGVSHF,TGTGCCAGCATTTCCCACCCCGGGACAGGGGTTAGCCACTTT,TRBV6-5,NA,TRBJ1-6,TRBD1
CASSLIPGQGPYGYTF,TGTGCCAGCAGTTTGATTCCGGGACAGGGTCCCTATGGCTACACCTTC,TRBV27,NA,TRBJ1-2,TRBD1
CAWSGQADEKLFF,TGTGCCTGGAGTGGGCAGGCAGATGAAAAACTGTTTTTT,TRBV30,NA,TRBJ1-4,NA
CASSLDGSGTDTQYF,TGCGCCAGCAGCTTGGATGGTAGCGGCACAGATACGCAGTATTTT,TRBV5-1,NA,TRBJ2-3,NA
CSASRQGRNQPQHF,TGCAGTGCTAGTCGGCAGGGCCGCAATCAGCCCCAGCATTTT,TRBV20-1,NA,TRBJ1-5,NA
CASSHPTVDRANEQFF,TGCGCCAGCAGCCATCCTACGGTCGACAGGGCTAATGAGCAGTTCTTC,TRBV4-1,once,TRBJ2-1,TRBD1
CASTRDRGDYGYTF,TGTGCCAGCACGCGGGACAGGGGTGACTATGGCTACACCTTC,TRBV5-4,NA,TRBJ1-2,TRBD1
CASSHYFWVGYGYTF,TGTGCCAGCAGTCACTATTTTTGGGTGGGCTATGGCTACACCTTC,TRBV28,NA,TRBJ1-2,NA
CAISESSRSNQPQHF,TGTGCCATCAGTGAGTCTTCCCGGAGCAATCAGCCCCAGCATTTT,TRBV10-3,NA,TRBJ1-5,NA
CASSPERQGSYTF,TGTGCCAGCAGCCCAGAAAGGCAGGGCAGCTACACCTTC,TRBV7-2,NA,TRBJ1-2,NA
CAWSPETAATIYGYTF,TGTGCCTGGAGTCCTGAGACAGCCGCCACTATCTATGGCTACACCTTC,TRBV30,NA,TRBJ1-2,NA
CASSWVRGPYNEQFF,TGTGCCAGCAGTTGGGTGCGGGGACCTTACAATGAGCAGTTCTTC,TRBV6-6,NA,TRBJ2-1,NA
CASSSSSGGGEAQYF,TGTGCCAGCAGTAGCTCTAGCGGGGGGGGTGAGGCCCAGTACTTC,TRBV6-6,NA,TRBJ2-5,TRBD2
CASSVDHGTSYGYTF,TGTGCCAGCAGCGTAGATCACGGGACATCTTATGGCTACACCTTC,TRBV9,NA,TRBJ1-2,NA
CASGPTTTFTEAFF,TGTGCCAGCGGACCGACTACGACTTTCACTGAAGCTTTCTTT,TRBV19,NA,TRBJ1-1,NA
CAWSTDNFQPQHF,TGTGCCTGGAGCACAGACAATTTTCAGCCCCAGCATTTT,TRBV30,NA,TRBJ1-5,NA
CASSSGAGNYGYTF,TGTGCCAGCAGCAGCGGGGCAGGGAACTATGGCTACACCTTC,TRBV6-5,NA,TRBJ1-2,NA
CSVIAGVGTGELFF,TGCAGCGTCATAGCGGGGGTGGGCACCGGGGAGCTGTTTTTT,TRBV29-1,NA,TRBJ2-2,TRBD2
CAITRTSGSTDTQYF,TGTGCCATCACAAGGACTAGCGGGAGCACAGATACGCAGTATTTT,TRBV10-3,NA,TRBJ2-3,TRBD2
CASKPGQSTDTQYF,TGTGCCAGCAAGCCTGGGCAGTCCACAGATACGCAGTATTTT,TRBV6-5,NA,TRBJ2-3,NA
CASSLGTGSMNTEAFF,TGCGCCAGCAGCTTGGGGACTGGTTCTATGAACACTGAAGCTTTCTTT,TRBV5-1,few,TRBJ1-1,NA
CASRPGDDSAQYF,TGCGCCAGCAGACCAGGGGACGATTCAGCGCAGTATTTT,TRBV5-1,NA,TRBJ2-3,NA
CATRQGPNTEAFF,TGTGCCACCCGGCAGGGGCCGAACACTGAAGCTTTCTTT,TRBV24-1,NA,TRBJ1-1,NA
CASSPGQSSYNEQFF,TGTGCCAGCAGCCCAGGGCAGAGCTCCTACAATGAGCAGTTCTTC,TRBV11-3,NA,TRBJ2-1,NA
CASSVEVGDRRSGNTIYF,TGTGCCAGCAGCGTAGAGGTGGGGGACAGGCGCTCTGGAAACACCATATATTTT,TRBV9,NA,TRBJ1-3,TRBD1
CASSSGQENTGELFF,TGCGCCAGCAGCTCCGGACAGGAGAACACCGGGGAGCTGTTTTTT,TRBV5-1,NA,TRBJ2-2,TRBD1
CASSDHTTSGETQYF,TGTGCCAGCAGTGATCACACCACCTCAGGAGAGACCCAGTACTTC,TRBV6-1,NA,TRBJ2-5,NA
CASSQAQIQNEKLFF,TGTGCCAGCAGCCAAGCCCAGATACAAAATGAAAAACTGTTTTTT,TRBV3-1/TRBV3-2,NA,TRBJ1-4,NA
CASSLGYQGNEKLFF,TGTGCCAGCAGCTTAGGGTATCAGGGTAATGAAAAACTGTTTTTT,TRBV7-2,once,TRBJ1-4,NA
CASSLAQGTSTEAFF,TGCGCCAGCAGCTTGGCCCAGGGGACCTCCACTGAAGCTTTCTTT,TRBV5-1,NA,TRBJ1-1,NA
CATSRNAGRYGYTF,TGTGCCACCAGCAGGAACGCGGGACGGTATGGCTACACCTTC,TRBV15,NA,TRBJ1-2,NA
CASSLRGADTQYF,TGTGCCAGCAGCTTACGGGGGGCAGATACGCAGTATTTT,TRBV7-2,NA,TRBJ2-3,TRBD2
CASSQSRGSGANVLTF,TGTGCCAGCAGCCAATCGCGAGGCTCTGGGGCCAACGTCCTGACTTTC,TRBV16,NA,TRBJ2-6,NA
CASGLADRGRHQPQHF,TGTGCTAGTGGTTTGGCGGACAGGGGGCGTCATCAGCCCCAGCATTTT,TRBV12-5,NA,TRBJ1-5,TRBD1
CASSLVYRANTEAFF,TGCGCCAGCAGCTTGGTTTACAGGGCAAACACTGAAGCTTTCTTT,TRBV5-1,few,TRBJ1-1,NA
CASSSPGVAEKLFF,TGTGCCAGCAGTTCCCCAGGGGTAGCTGAAAAACTGTTTTTT,TRBV28,NA,TRBJ1-4,NA
CASSGPQQGRVSNQPQHF,TGTGCCAGTAGTGGCCCCCAACAGGGGCGGGTGAGCAATCAGCCCCAGCATTTT,TRBV19,NA,TRBJ1-5,TRBD1
CASSPGGGPRGTEAFF,TGTGCCAGCTCACCGGGCGGGGGTCCCAGGGGCACTGAAGCTTTCTTT,TRBV18,NA,TRBJ1-1,NA
CASSYAGQMNTEAFF,TGTGCCAGCAGCTACGCGGGACAGATGAACACTGAAGCTTTCTTT,TRBV27,NA,TRBJ1-1,TRBD1
CASSQALSSYNEQFF,TGCGCCAGCAGCCAAGCTCTTAGCTCCTACAATGAGCAGTTCTTC,TRBV4-1,NA,TRBJ2-1,NA
CASSSTGTGELFF,TGTGCCAGCAGTTCGACAGGGACCGGGGAGCTGTTTTTT,TRBV6-6,NA,TRBJ2-2,TRBD1
CARKSREFEAFF,TGTGCCAGGAAGAGCCGGGAGTTTGAAGCTTTCTTT,TRBV12-3/TRBV12-4,NA,TRBJ1-1,NA
CATSRGGIESNQPQHF,TGTGCCACCAGCAGAGGGGGCATTGAGAGCAATCAGCCCCAGCATTTT,TRBV15,NA,TRBJ1-5,NA
CSSTENTEAFF,TGCAGCTCCACAGAGAACACTGAAGCTTTCTTT,TRBV29-1,NA,TRBJ1-1,NA
CASVSTGTAPQHF,TGTGCCAGCGTATCGACAGGGACGGCTCCCCAGCATTTT,TRBV6-5,few,TRBJ1-5,TRBD1
CASSTRTGANEKLFF,TGTGCCAGTAGTACACGGACAGGGGCGAATGAAAAACTGTTTTTT,TRBV19,few,TRBJ1-4,TRBD1
CASSPSSGRYTGELFF,TGTGCCAGCAGCCCCTCCTCAGGCAGATACACCGGGGAGCTGTTTTTT,TRBV9,NA,TRBJ2-2,NA